This is a list of T cell receptor beta chains from one sample in a study of blood T cell repertoires in COVID-19. Profiled with immunoSEQ multiplex PCR; TCRdb holds only in-frame clones, not every one. The data contain roughly 83,000 clones, about 87% of them singletons. The sequenced sample consisted of peripheral blood. The receptor set was obtained from a man older than 75 with active or convalescent COVID-19. Both conserved end residues are part of each CDR3. Each record gives: J gene, V gene, clone size, D gene, CDR3 protein, CDR3 DNA. D genes are given only for firm matches. Not all rows give a size; the values are once, few, many and, for expanded clones, a class.

TRBJ2-2,TRBV6-2/TRBV6-3,NA,NA,CASSRRHAATGELFF,TGTGCCAGCAGCCGCCGCCATGCGGCGACCGGGGAGCTGTTTTTT
TRBJ2-1,TRBV19,NA,TRBD1,CASSTPGTGAYNEQFF,TGTGCCAGTAGTACCCCGGGGACAGGGGCGTACAATGAGCAGTTCTTC
TRBJ1-1,TRBV30,NA,TRBD1,CAWTKPGQGYRNTEAFF,TGTGCCTGGACTAAACCGGGACAGGGCTATAGGAACACTGAAGCTTTCTTT
TRBJ1-2,TRBV7-9,NA,NA,CASSLATRHFRTF,TGTGCCAGCAGCTTAGCGACGCGACATTTTCGCACCTTC
TRBJ2-1,TRBV2,NA,NA,CASSEGVTRGSNEQFF,TGTGCCAGCAGTGAGGGAGTGACTAGGGGTTCGAATGAGCAGTTCTTC
TRBJ1-3,TRBV7-9,NA,NA,CASSSIVSGNTIYF,TGTGCCAGCAGCTCTATTGTCTCTGGAAACACCATATATTTT
TRBJ1-5,TRBV18,once,NA,CASSPLTDYQPQHF,TGTGCCAGCTCACCCTTGACGGACTATCAGCCCCAGCATTTT
TRBJ2-2,TRBV5-1,NA,NA,CASSRSGGEGTGELFF,TGCGCCAGCAGCCGGTCGGGGGGCGAGGGCACCGGGGAGCTGTTTTTT
TRBJ2-5,TRBV12-3/TRBV12-4,NA,NA,CASSPNRETQYF,TGTGCCAGCAGCCCAAACCGGGAGACCCAGTACTTC
TRBJ2-3,TRBV6-1,NA,TRBD1,CASSDRGQASLTDTQYF,TGTGCCAGCAGTGACCGGGGACAGGCCTCATTGACAGATACGCAGTATTTT
TRBJ1-5,TRBV29-1,NA,NA,CSVVQGGNQPQHF,TGCAGCGTTGTACAGGGTGGCAATCAGCCCCAGCATTTT
TRBJ2-3,TRBV11-2,NA,TRBD2,CASSFQYGRNTDTQYF,TGTGCCAGCAGCTTCCAATACGGGAGGAACACAGATACGCAGTATTTT
TRBJ2-2,TRBV7-2,NA,NA,CASSFRGTGELFF,TGTGCCAGCAGCTTTCGGGGTACCGGGGAGCTGTTTTTT
TRBJ2-1,TRBV21-1,NA,NA,CASNRGRSYNEQFF,TGTGCCAGTAACAGGGGTCGCTCCTACAATGAGCAGTTCTTC
TRBJ2-1,TRBV9,once,NA,CASRKSSGYNEQFF,TGTGCCAGCCGAAAATCCTCAGGCTACAATGAGCAGTTCTTC
TRBJ2-3,TRBV19,NA,TRBD2,CASSLGLVSDTQYF,TGTGCCAGTAGTTTAGGACTAGTGAGTGATACGCAGTATTTT
TRBJ2-1,TRBV6-6,NA,TRBD2,CASLPGLENEQFF,TGTGCCAGCTTACCGGGACTAGAGAATGAGCAGTTCTTC
TRBJ2-1,TRBV27,NA,NA,CASSQGSSYNEQFF,TGTGCCAGCAGTCAGGGGAGCTCCTACAATGAGCAGTTCTTC
TRBJ2-2,TRBV24-1,NA,NA,CATSSTRNTGELFF,TGTGCCACCAGTAGTACCAGGAACACCGGGGAGCTGTTTTTT
TRBJ1-2,TRBV9,NA,TRBD1,CASDRANYGYTF,TGTGCCAGCGACAGGGCGAACTATGGCTACACCTTC
TRBJ2-3,TRBV6-5,NA,TRBD1,CASSYRTGTTDTQYF,TGTGCCAGCAGTTACAGGACAGGGACGACAGATACGCAGTATTTT
TRBJ1-5,TRBV11-2,NA,NA,CASSLGSGAQSNQPQHF,TGTGCCAGCAGCTTAGGGTCTGGGGCTCAAAGCAATCAGCCCCAGCATTTT
TRBJ2-1,TRBV4-1,NA,TRBD2,CASSQDRQAGSYNEQFF,TGCGCCAGCAGCCAAGACCGCCAAGCGGGATCCTACAATGAGCAGTTCTTC
TRBJ2-1,TRBV15,NA,TRBD2,CATSRPTSGRINEQFF,TGTGCCACCAGCAGACCTACTAGCGGGAGGATAAATGAGCAGTTCTTC
TRBJ2-3,TRBV5-6,NA,TRBD2,CASNPGLAAPDTQYF,TGTGCCAGCAACCCGGGACTAGCGGCCCCAGATACGCAGTATTTT
TRBJ2-5,TRBV4-2,NA,TRBD1,CASSQTTRDRGLRETQYF,TGTGCCAGCAGCCAAACTACCCGGGACAGGGGGCTCCGGGAGACCCAGTACTTC